A single sample gave rise to the 13 T cell receptor beta chains below, sequenced in a study of T-cell reconstitution after alpha-beta-depleted transplantation in children. Preparation of the TCRbeta library involved a method that used unique molecular identifiers. TCRdb re-called the PCR reads through MiXCR, storing one row per CDR3 protein. In the table there are a few hundred thousand distinct CDR3 sequences, roughly 30% of which are singletons. This sample comprised PBMCs, obtained before TCRalphabeta/CD19-depleted stem cell transplant. The receptors come from a boy under three years old with Wiskott-Aldrich syndrome, due to receive a stem cell transplant.

Remarks on this clonotype: At one boundary the junction diverges from the germline segment, which might be a read error. V gene TRBV20-1 combines with J gene TRBJ2-3; 14 nucleotides agree with TRBD2. The CDR3 spans 18 residues. The V gene's germline CDR1 is DFQATT and CDR2 SNEGSKA (reference sequence). In DNA, the CDR3 is TGCAGTGTTACTACCCCTCCGGGACTAGCGGGAGCAACAGATACGCGGTATTTT. It specifies CSVTTPPGLAGATDTRYF.

The J gene is TRBJ2-7, the V gene TRBV20-1, with a weak D call TRBD2 (6 bases). The germline V and J ends were trimmed by 3 bases and 2 bases, with 17 bases remaining between them. The CDR3 contains 15 residues. Germline V gives CDR1 DFQATT, CDR2 SNEGSKA (reference sequence). The CDR3 region is CSASEFLAATYEQYF. CDR3 nucleotides: TGCAGTGCTAGTGAGTTCTTAGCGGCTACCTACGAGCAGTACTTC.

J is TRBJ2-5 and V is TRBV4-2; 11 nucleotides line up with TRBD2. The J segment lost 4 bases and the V segment lost 2 bases, leaving 9 bases of the junction unmatched. This CDR3 contains 17 residues. CDR1 is LGHNA and CDR2 is YNFKEQ in the germline V gene. CDR3 in amino acids: CASSQNPTSGRGETQYF. The CDR3, as DNA: TGTGCCAGCAGCCAAAACCCAACTAGCGGGAGAGGAGAGACCCAGTACTTC.

About this clonotype itself: Germline and junction disagree at one end, which may indicate a read error. V and J are TRBV4-1 and TRBJ2-5; 7 bases agree with TRBD1. CDR3 length: 14 amino acids. The germline CDR1 and CDR2 sequences are MGHRA and YSYEKL. As DNA, the CDR3 is TGCCCCAGCAGCCCGCTACAGGGGTTGGGGACCCAGTACTTC. Translating it yields CPSSPLQGLGTQYF.

The table lists this clonotype with a few counts. The chain recombines TRBV20-1 with TRBJ2-1; 10 bases agree with TRBD2. Trimming cost V 3 bases and J 9 bases; bases outside gene matches: 8. This CDR3 region has 14 residues. CDR1 and CDR2 (germline): DFQATT, SNEGSKA (reference sequence). The CDR3 spells CSASSLAGASEQFF. CDR3 in DNA: TGCAGTGCTAGTTCTCTAGCGGGAGCCTCTGAGCAGTTCTTC.

In this sample, this clonotype turned up a few times. The gene calls are TRBV7-9 and TRBJ1-2; D is perhaps TRBD1 (6 bases). The germline gives CDR1 SEHNR, CDR2 FQNEAQ (reference sequence). The CDR3 contains 16 residues. The V end lost 5 bases, the J end lost 0 bases, and 16 bases lay between the germline ends. The CDR3 DNA is TGTGCCAGCAGCCCGGAGGGGACACACTCTAACTATGGCTACACCTTC. It codes for CASSPEGTHSNYGYTF.

The V and J genes are TRBV5-1 and TRBJ1-5, with no clear D. Germline V gives CDR1 SGHRS, CDR2 YFSETQ. V lost 1 base and J lost 1, with 12 bases in between. The CDR3 runs 16 residues. As DNA, the CDR3 is TGCGCCAGCAGCTTGATGGGGTTGGGGAGCAATCAGCCCCAGCATTTT. Protein sequence: CASSLMGLGSNQPQHF.

This clonotype has more than one count but fewer than ten. The CDR3 coding sequence is TGTGCCAGCAGCCAAGGTTTGACTAGCGGATACACAGATACGCAGTATTTT. This gives the protein CASSQGLTSGYTDTQYF. J is TRBJ2-3 and V is TRBV3-1, with 9 bases identical to TRBD2. V dropped 1 base and J dropped 2; count of bases not matched to a gene: 7. The germline gives CDR1 LGHDT, CDR2 YNNKEL (reference sequence). CDR3 length: 17 amino acids.

This clonotype was recorded a few times. This chain joins TRBV18 and TRBJ2-7; D remains unclear. Germline V gene data show CDR1 as KGHSH and CDR2 as LQKENI. The CDR3 has 12 residues. The V end was cut by 2 bases, the J end by 2 bases, with 4 bases between. The CDR3 protein is CASSPKPYEQYF. Written as DNA, the CDR3 is TGTGCCAGCTCACCAAAGCCCTACGAGCAGTACTTC.

The gene calls are TRBV5-1 and TRBJ2-1; 16 bases line up with TRBD2. Looked up from germline, CDR1 is SGHRS and CDR2 is YFSETQ. V gave up 3 bases and J gave up 1 base; unmatched junction bases: 4. The CDR3 covers 18 residues. The CDR3 bases are TGCGCCAGCAGCTCCGGGACTAGCGGGAGGGGGTCCTACAATGAGCAGTTCTTC. Its protein is CASSSGTSGRGSYNEQFF.

The V and J genes are TRBV6-5 and TRBJ2-7, with D perhaps given as TRBD1 or TRBD2 (5 bases each). V lost 7 bases and J lost 4, with 8 bases in between. The CDR3 runs to 11 residues. CDR1 is MNHEY, CDR2 SVGAGI, per germline. CDR3 amino acids: CASKGEYEQYF. For the CDR3, the DNA is TGTGCCAGCAAAGGGGAGTACGAGCAGTACTTC.

The CDR3 region has the DNA TGTGCCAGCAGTTGGCCGGGCTTAGTACGCAATGAGCAGTTCTTC. As protein: CASSWPGLVRNEQFF. The V and J genes are TRBV6-2 or TRBV6-3 and TRBJ2-1; D not certain. V lost 4 bases to trimming and J lost 6 bases, with 16 bases between them. The CDR3 extends over 15 amino acids. From germline, CDR1 is MNHEY and CDR2 SVGEGT.

In its sample, this clonotype was seen a few times. V gene TRBV20-1 combines with J gene TRBJ2-7; the D is unclear. V was shortened by 0 bases and J by 7 bases, with 13 bases between the two germline ends. Germline V gene sequence: CDR1 DFQATT, CDR2 SNEGSKA (reference sequence). The CDR3 has 13 amino acids. Here the CDR3 reads CSARDFGSLEQYF. The CDR3 region has the DNA TGCAGTGCTAGAGATTTCGGGTCGCTGGAGCAGTACTTC.